Sequencing of this T cell receptor (beta chain) was carried out in a study of T cells after yellow fever vaccination. Across the study: Fractions with few cells were prepared using SMART-Seq v4 Ultra Low Input.

General observations from the study: Secondary responses were weaker yet peaked faster, day 5 versus 15. Subsequent booster samples again held most clones from primary vaccination (less than 98% CD4, over 80% CD8).

In making TCR cDNA, 5'RACE template switching added a universal primer site and UMIs to it. TCRdb recomputed calls from the 5' RACE reads with MiXCR, one row per CDR3 protein. The table shows some 160,000 distinct CDR3 sequences, with about a tenth occurring only once. Of note for this clonotype: Its antigen is not known.

The CDR3 totals 14 residues. V dropped 2 bases and J dropped 6; count of bases not matched to a gene: 7. The clonotype originates from a man younger than 35 who received the YFV17D yellow fever vaccine. Specimen: CD8+ T cells sorted from PBMCs, collected 45 days after the yellow fever booster vaccination. The chain is built from TRBV12-3 or TRBV12-4 and TRBJ2-7; 7 bases align to TRBD2. Written as DNA, the CDR3 is TGTGCCAGCAGTTTAAGGCCGGGGGGAGGCGAGCAGTACTTC. It codes for CASSLRPGGGEQYF.